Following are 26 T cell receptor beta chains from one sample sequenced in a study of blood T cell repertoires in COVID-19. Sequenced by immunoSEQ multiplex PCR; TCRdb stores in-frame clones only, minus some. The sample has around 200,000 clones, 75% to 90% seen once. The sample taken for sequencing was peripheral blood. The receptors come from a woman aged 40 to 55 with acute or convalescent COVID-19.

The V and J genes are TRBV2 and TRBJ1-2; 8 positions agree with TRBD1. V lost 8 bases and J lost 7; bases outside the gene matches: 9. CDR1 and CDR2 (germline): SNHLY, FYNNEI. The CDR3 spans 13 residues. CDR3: CASALGQEGGYTF. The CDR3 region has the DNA TGTGCCAGCGCCCTGGGACAGGAAGGTGGCTACACCTTC.

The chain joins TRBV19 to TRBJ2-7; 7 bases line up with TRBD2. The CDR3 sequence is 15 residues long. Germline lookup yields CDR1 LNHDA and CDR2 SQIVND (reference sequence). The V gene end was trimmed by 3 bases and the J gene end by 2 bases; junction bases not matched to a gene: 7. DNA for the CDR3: TGTGCCAGTAGTATTCTGGCTAGCGGAGCCTACGAGCAGTACTTC. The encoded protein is CASSILASGAYEQYF.

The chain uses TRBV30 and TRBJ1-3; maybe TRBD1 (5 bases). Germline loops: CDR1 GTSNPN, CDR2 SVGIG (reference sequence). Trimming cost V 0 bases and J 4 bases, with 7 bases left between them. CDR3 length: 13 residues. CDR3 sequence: CAWSVGVGNTIYF. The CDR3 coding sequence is TGTGCCTGGAGTGTAGGGGTCGGAAACACCATATATTTT.

This chain's CDR3 is CASSLVASGRGNEQFF. CDR3 DNA sequence: TGTGCCAGCAGCTTGGTGGCTAGCGGGAGGGGGAATGAGCAGTTCTTC. J is TRBJ2-1 and V is TRBV5-4; 12 bases agree with TRBD2. CDR3 length: 16 amino acids. From germline, CDR1 is SGHNT and CDR2 YYREEE (reference sequence). V was pared by 0 bases and J by 7 bases, with 5 bases of the junction left unmatched.

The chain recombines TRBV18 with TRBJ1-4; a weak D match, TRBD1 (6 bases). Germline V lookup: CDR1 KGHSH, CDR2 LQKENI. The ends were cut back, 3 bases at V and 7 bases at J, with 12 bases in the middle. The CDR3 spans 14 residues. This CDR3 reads CASSPQGTGEKLFF. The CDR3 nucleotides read TGTGCCAGCTCACCGCAGGGGACGGGTGAAAAACTGTTTTTT.

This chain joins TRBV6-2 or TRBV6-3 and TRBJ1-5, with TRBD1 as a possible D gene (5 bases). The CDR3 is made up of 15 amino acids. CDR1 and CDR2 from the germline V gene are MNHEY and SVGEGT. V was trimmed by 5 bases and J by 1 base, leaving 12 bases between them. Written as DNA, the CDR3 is TGTGCCAGCAGTGACCTTGGGGGGAGCAATCAGCCCCAGCATTTT. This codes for CASSDLGGSNQPQHF.

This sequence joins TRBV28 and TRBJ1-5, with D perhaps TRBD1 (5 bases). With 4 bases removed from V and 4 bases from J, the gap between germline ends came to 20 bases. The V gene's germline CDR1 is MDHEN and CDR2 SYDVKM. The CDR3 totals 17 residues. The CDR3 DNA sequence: TGTGCCAGCAGTTACCCAGGGAGGGGATTTTTGAATCAGCCCCAGCATTTT. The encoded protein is CASSYPGRGFLNQPQHF.

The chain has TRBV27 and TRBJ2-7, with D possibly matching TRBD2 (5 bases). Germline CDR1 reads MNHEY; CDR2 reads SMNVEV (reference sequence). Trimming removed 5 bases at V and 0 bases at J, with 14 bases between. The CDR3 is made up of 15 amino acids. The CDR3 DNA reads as TGTGCCAGCAGTCGGACCTTCAGCGGCTCCTACGAGCAGTACTTC. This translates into CASSRTFSGSYEQYF.

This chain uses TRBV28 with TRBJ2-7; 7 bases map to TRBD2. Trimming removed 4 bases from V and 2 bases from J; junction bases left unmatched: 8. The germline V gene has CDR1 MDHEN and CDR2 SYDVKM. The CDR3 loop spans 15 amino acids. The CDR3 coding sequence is TGTGCCAGCAGTTACGGACTAGTTGGGGCCTACGAGCAGTACTTC. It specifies CASSYGLVGAYEQYF.

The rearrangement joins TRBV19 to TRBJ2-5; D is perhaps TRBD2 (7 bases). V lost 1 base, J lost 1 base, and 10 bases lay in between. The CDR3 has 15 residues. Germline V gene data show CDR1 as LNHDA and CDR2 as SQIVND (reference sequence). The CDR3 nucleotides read TGTGCCAGTAGTATAGCGGGGGGCGCCCAAGAGACCCAGTACTTC. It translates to CASSIAGGAQETQYF.

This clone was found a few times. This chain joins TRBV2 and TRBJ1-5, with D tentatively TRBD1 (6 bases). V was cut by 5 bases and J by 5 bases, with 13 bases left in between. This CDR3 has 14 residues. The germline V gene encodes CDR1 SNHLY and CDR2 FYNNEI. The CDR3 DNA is TGTGCCAGCAGTCCGGACAGCGCCGATCAGCCCCAGCATTTT. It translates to CASSPDSADQPQHF.

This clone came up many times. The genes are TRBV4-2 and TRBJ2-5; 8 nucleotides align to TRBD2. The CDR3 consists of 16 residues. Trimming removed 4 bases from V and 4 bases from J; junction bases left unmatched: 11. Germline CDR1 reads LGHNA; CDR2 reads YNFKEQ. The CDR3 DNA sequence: TGTGCCAGCAGCCGCGAGGCGGGGGGCAGTGGAGAGACCCAGTACTTC. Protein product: CASSREAGGSGETQYF.

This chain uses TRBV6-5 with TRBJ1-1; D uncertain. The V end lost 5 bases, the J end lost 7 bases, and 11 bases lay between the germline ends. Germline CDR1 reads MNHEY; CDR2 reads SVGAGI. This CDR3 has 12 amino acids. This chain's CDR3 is CASSPLGGEAFF. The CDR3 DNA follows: TGTGCCAGCAGTCCCCTCGGAGGTGAAGCTTTCTTT.

Written as DNA, the CDR3 is TGTGCCAGCAGCCAAGGCCCAGGGTCGTCTGGCTACACCTTC. Its translation: CASSQGPGSSGYTF. J is TRBJ1-2 and V is TRBV3-1 (or the pseudogene TRBV3-2); D might be TRBD1 (5 bases). The CDR3 spans 14 residues. V was pared by 1 base and J by 7 bases, with 13 bases between. Germline CDR1 LGHDT, CDR2 YNNKEL (reference sequence).

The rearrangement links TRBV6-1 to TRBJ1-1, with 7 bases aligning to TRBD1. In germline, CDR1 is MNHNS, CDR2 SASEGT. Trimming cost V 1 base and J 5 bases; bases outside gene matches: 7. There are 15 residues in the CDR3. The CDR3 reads CASSEVEGAQTEAFF. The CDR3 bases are TGTGCCAGCAGTGAAGTGGAGGGGGCGCAAACTGAAGCTTTCTTT.

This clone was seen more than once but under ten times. CDR3 sequence: CASSFVQAANEKLFF. The CDR3, as DNA: TGTGCCAGCAGTTTCGTACAGGCGGCTAATGAAAAACTGTTTTTT. V usage is TRBV28 and J usage is TRBJ1-4; perhaps TRBD1 as D (5 bases). The CDR3 is made up of 15 amino acids. Per the germline V gene, CDR1 is MDHEN and CDR2 is SYDVKM. Trimming left V 3 bases short and J 3 bases short, with 11 bases between. Drawing the rest from reference TRBV28 and TRBJ1-4, the complete variable domain is DVKVTQSSRYLVKRTGEKVFLECVQDMDHENMFWYRQDPGLGLRLIYFSYDVKMKEKGDIPEGYSVSREKKERFSLILESASTNQTSMYLCASSFVQAANEKLFFGSGTQLSVL.

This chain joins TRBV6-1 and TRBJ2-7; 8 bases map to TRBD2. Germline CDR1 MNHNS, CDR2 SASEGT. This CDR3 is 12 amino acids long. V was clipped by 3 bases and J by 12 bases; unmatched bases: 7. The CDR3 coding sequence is TGTGCCAGCAGTGAGAAGCGGGGGAGCTGGTACTTC. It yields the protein CASSEKRGSWYF.

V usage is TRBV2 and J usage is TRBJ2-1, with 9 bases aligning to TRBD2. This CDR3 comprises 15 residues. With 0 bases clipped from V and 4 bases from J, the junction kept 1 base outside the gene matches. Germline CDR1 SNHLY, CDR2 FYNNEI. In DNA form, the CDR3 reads TGTGCCAGCAGTGAAGCGAGCGGGAGGTACAATGAGCAGTTCTTC. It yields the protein CASSEASGRYNEQFF.

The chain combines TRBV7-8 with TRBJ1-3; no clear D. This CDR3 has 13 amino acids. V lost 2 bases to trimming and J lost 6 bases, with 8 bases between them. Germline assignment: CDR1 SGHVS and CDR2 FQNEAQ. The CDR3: CASSLTGLNTIYF. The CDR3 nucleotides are TGTGCCAGCAGCTTAACCGGGTTAAACACCATATATTTT. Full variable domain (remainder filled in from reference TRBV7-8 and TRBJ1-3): GAGVSQSPRYKVAKRGQDVALRCDPISGHVSLFWYQQALGQGPEFLTYFQNEAQLDKSGLPSDRFFAERPEGSVSTLKIQRTQQEDSAVYLCASSLTGLNTIYFGEGSWLTVV.

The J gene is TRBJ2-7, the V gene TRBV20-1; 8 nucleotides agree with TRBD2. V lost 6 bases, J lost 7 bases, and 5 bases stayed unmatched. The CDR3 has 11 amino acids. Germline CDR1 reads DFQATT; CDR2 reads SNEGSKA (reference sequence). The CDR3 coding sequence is TGCAGTGCCGACCGGGAGGGTGAGCAGTACTTC. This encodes CSADREGEQYF.

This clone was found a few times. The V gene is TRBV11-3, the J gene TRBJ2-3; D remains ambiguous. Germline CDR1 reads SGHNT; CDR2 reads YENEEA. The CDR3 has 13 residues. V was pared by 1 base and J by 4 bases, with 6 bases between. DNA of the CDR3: TGTGCCAGCAGCTTAGGTGGGCCAGATACGCAGTATTTT. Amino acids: CASSLGGPDTQYF.

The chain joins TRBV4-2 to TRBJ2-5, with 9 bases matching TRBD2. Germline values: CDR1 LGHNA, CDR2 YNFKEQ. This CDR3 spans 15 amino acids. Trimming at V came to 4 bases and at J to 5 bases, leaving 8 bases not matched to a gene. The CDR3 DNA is TGTGCCAGCAGCCCTAGCGGGGTGGGGGTCGAGACCCAGTACTTC. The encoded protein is CASSPSGVGVETQYF.

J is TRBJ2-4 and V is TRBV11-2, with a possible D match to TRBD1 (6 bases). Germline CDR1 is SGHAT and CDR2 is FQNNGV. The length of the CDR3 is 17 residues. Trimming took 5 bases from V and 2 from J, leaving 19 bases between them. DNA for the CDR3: TGTGCCAGCAGCGTAGGACAGAAAGGAGTTACCAAAAACATTCAGTACTTC. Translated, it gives CASSVGQKGVTKNIQYF.

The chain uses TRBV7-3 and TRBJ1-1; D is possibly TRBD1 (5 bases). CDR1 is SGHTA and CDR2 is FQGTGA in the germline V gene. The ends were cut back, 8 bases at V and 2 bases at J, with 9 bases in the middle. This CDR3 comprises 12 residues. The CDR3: CASGQGNTEAFF. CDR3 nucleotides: TGTGCCAGCGGTCAGGGAAACACTGAAGCTTTCTTT.

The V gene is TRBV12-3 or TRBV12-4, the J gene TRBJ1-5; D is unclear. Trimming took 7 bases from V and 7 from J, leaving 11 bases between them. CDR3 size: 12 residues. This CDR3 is CASTYRGQPQHF. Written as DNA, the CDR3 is TGTGCCAGCACCTACCGAGGCCAGCCCCAGCATTTT.

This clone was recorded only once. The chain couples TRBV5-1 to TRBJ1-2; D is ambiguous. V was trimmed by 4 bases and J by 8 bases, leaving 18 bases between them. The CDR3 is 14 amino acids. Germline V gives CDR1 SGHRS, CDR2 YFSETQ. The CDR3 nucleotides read TGCGCCAGCAGCCCCGGAGAGGGAGCGACAGGCTACACCTTC. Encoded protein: CASSPGEGATGYTF.